The 27 T cell receptor beta chains below were found in one sample sequenced in a study of immune evolution from preneoplasia to lung adenocarcinoma. Method: immunoSEQ multiplex PCR; TCRdb's copy keeps in-frame clones and lacks some. Of 15,000 or so clones listed, approximately 85% are singletons. Sequencing input: FFPE lung adenocarcinoma in situ tissue. These receptor sequences come from a donor at least 70 years old with lung adenocarcinoma.

The chain couples TRBV5-1 to TRBJ1-2, with D possibly matching TRBD1 (5 bases). Germline V gene lookup returns CDR1 SGHRS and CDR2 YFSETQ. Trimming took off 4 bases at V and 3 bases at J, with 13 bases between the two ends. This CDR3 comprises 14 residues. The DNA of the CDR3 is TGCGCCAGCAGCCCCGTGGGGCACGACTATGGCTACACCTTC. It is translated as CASSPVGHDYGYTF. Filled out from reference TRBV5-1 and TRBJ1-2, the complete variable domain reads KAGVTQTPRYLIKTRGQQVTLSCSPISGHRSVSWYQQTPGQGLQFLFEYFSETQRNKGNFPGRFSGRQFSNSRSEMNVSTLELGDSALYLCASSPVGHDYGYTFGSGTRLTVV.

The V gene is TRBV5-1, the J gene TRBJ1-6, with D uncertain. From germline, CDR1 is SGHRS and CDR2 YFSETQ. CDR3 size: 14 residues. Trimming pared 1 base from V and 6 bases from J, leaving 8 bases between. CDR3 residues: CASSLMASNSPLHF. In DNA, the CDR3 is TGCGCCAGCAGCTTGATGGCCTCTAATTCACCCCTCCACTTT.

CDR3 in amino acids: CASSIDQQSYEQYF. CDR3 nucleotides: TGTGCCAGTAGTATAGATCAACAGTCCTACGAGCAGTACTTC. V is TRBV19 and J is TRBJ2-7; D is undetermined. In germline, CDR1 is LNHDA, CDR2 SQIVND (reference sequence). The germline V and J ends were trimmed by 0 bases and 1 base, with 7 bases remaining between them. CDR3 length equals 14 residues. Looking up the rest from reference TRBV19 and TRBJ2-7 gives the full variable domain: DGGITQSPKYLFRKEGQNVTLSCEQNLNHDAMYWYRQDPGQGLRLIYYSQIVNDFQKGDIAEGYSVSREKKESFPLTVTSAQKNPTAFYLCASSIDQQSYEQYFGPGTRLTVT.

V and J are TRBV19 and TRBJ2-3, with no clear D. Germline loops: CDR1 LNHDA, CDR2 SQIVND (reference sequence). The CDR3 contains 14 residues. The V end was cut by 5 bases, the J end by 4 bases, with 13 bases between. DNA for the CDR3: TGTGCCAGTAGTCTATTAAGCCCCCCAGATACGCAGTATTTT. It yields the protein CASSLLSPPDTQYF.

The rearrangement uses TRBV19 and TRBJ1-2; D gene uncertain. Trimming took off 6 bases at V and 2 bases at J, with 7 bases between the two ends. The germline CDR1 and CDR2 sequences are LNHDA and SQIVND (reference sequence). The CDR3 loop spans 12 amino acids. The chain's CDR3 is CASRSRNYGYTF. For the CDR3, the DNA is TGTGCCAGTAGAAGCAGGAACTATGGCTACACCTTC. The whole variable domain, remainder taken from reference TRBV19 and TRBJ1-2, is DGGITQSPKYLFRKEGQNVTLSCEQNLNHDAMYWYRQDPGQGLRLIYYSQIVNDFQKGDIAEGYSVSREKKESFPLTVTSAQKNPTAFYLCASRSRNYGYTFGSGTRLTVV.

The chain has TRBV7-9 and TRBJ1-1; 7 positions agree with TRBD1. Trimming cost V 6 bases and J 5 bases; bases outside gene matches: 3. This CDR3 has 12 amino acids. Germline V gives CDR1 SEHNR, CDR2 FQNEAQ (reference sequence). CDR3 residues: CASRQQGTEAFF. For the CDR3, the DNA is TGTGCCAGCAGACAACAGGGGACTGAAGCTTTCTTT.

The gene calls are TRBV5-1 and TRBJ1-1; no firm D call. CDR1 and CDR2 from the germline V gene are SGHRS and YFSETQ. V lost 5 bases, J lost 0 bases, and 8 bases lay in between. The CDR3 totals 13 residues. CDR3 in amino acids: CASRPILNTEAFF. In DNA form, the CDR3 reads TGCGCCAGCAGACCGATCCTGAACACTGAAGCTTTCTTT.

CDR3 sequence reads: CASSPSGGGYTF. The CDR3 DNA reads as TGTGCCAGCAGCCCATCAGGGGGAGGCTACACCTTC. The chain has TRBV7-9 and TRBJ1-2, with TRBD1 matching over 7 bases. J lost 8 bases, V lost 5 bases, and 5 bases had no gene match. Germline V gene lookup returns CDR1 SEHNR and CDR2 FQNEAQ (reference sequence). This CDR3 spans 12 amino acids.

Comment on this clone: Other nucleotide sequences from this sample produce the same CDR3. V gene TRBV21-1 combines with J gene TRBJ1-1. TRBV21-1 is a listed pseudogene. CDR3 length equals 14 residues. This chain's CDR3 is CASSNFSMNTEAFF. The CDR3 nucleotides are TGTGCCAGCAGCAATTTCAGCATGAACACTGAAGCTTTCTTT.

The rearrangement links TRBV19 to TRBJ2-7, with 9 bases aligning to TRBD1. From germline, CDR1 is LNHDA and CDR2 SQIVND (reference sequence). V dropped 5 bases and J dropped 5; count of bases not matched to a gene: 4. The CDR3 covers 13 residues. CDR3 nucleotide sequence: TGTGCCAGTAGTTACAGGGGGCCGGACGAGCAGTACTTC. It translates to CASSYRGPDEQYF.

This clone was seen only once. The rearrangement uses TRBV7-9 and TRBJ2-1, with D uncertain. This CDR3 is built from 15 residues. In germline, CDR1 is SEHNR, CDR2 FQNEAQ (reference sequence). Trimming took 1 base from V and 2 from J, leaving 9 bases between them. CDR3 amino acids: CASSLDIGTYNEQFF. The CDR3 bases are TGTGCCAGCAGCTTAGATATTGGGACCTACAATGAGCAGTTCTTC.

The chain joins TRBV11-2 to TRBJ2-3; TRBD2 aligns across 7 bases. Losses at the gene ends were 4 bases for V and 2 bases for J; bases not matched to a gene: 6. CDR3 length: 15 residues. CDR1 is SGHAT, CDR2 FQNNGV, per germline. CDR3 protein: CASSSRAGHTDTQYF. The CDR3 DNA sequence: TGTGCCAGCAGCTCAAGAGCGGGGCACACAGATACGCAGTATTTT. The full variable domain, in which reference TRBV11-2 and TRBJ2-3 provide the parts outside the CDR3, is EAGVAQSPRYKIIEKRQSVAFWCNPISGHATLYWYQQILGQGPKLLIQFQNNGVVDDSQLPKDRFSAERLKGVDSTLKIQPAKLEDSAVYLCASSSRAGHTDTQYFGPGTRLTVL.

The chain employs TRBV5-1 and TRBJ1-2, with D maybe TRBD1 (5 bases). Deletions cut 4 bases from V and 2 bases from J, with 18 bases between. CDR3 length: 16 amino acids. CDR1 and CDR2 (germline): SGHRS, YFSETQ. Here the CDR3 DNA reads TGCGCCAGCAGCCTTAGCCTGACAGACAAAAACTATGGCTACACCTTC. It yields the protein CASSLSLTDKNYGYTF.

This clone was counted once. V usage is TRBV6-5 and J usage is TRBJ2-3; no clear D. Between the trimmed V and J ends, which lost 2 bases and 7 bases, there was a span of 7 bases. This CDR3 has 12 amino acids. Germline V gene sequence: CDR1 MNHEY, CDR2 SVGAGI. CDR3: CASSYDRNTQYF. The CDR3 coding sequence is TGTGCCAGCAGTTACGATAGAAATACGCAGTATTTT.

This clone was recorded only once. The chain has TRBV5-1 and TRBJ2-1; D is possibly TRBD1 (6 bases). Germline assignment: CDR1 SGHRS and CDR2 YFSETQ. The ends were cut back, 4 bases at V and 3 bases at J, with 11 bases in the middle. CDR3 length: 14 amino acids. CDR3 nucleotides: TGCGCCAGCAGCACGGGACAAAGCTACAATGAGCAGTTCTTC. This translates into CASSTGQSYNEQFF.

The rearrangement uses TRBV29-1 and TRBJ1-1; possibly TRBD1 for D (5 bases). V lost 7 bases and J 0 bases, leaving 9 bases between the germline ends. The CDR3 extends over 12 amino acids. CDR1 SQVTM and CDR2 ANQGSEA come from the germline V gene. This chain's CDR3 is CSAGTMNTEAFF. The CDR3 nucleotides are TGCAGCGCAGGGACGATGAACACTGAAGCTTTCTTT.

This rearrangement joins TRBV2 to TRBJ1-1, with TRBD1 identical over 8 bases. Germline V gives CDR1 SNHLY, CDR2 FYNNEI. The CDR3 is made up of 14 amino acids. Losses at the gene ends were 8 bases for V and 7 bases for J; bases not matched to a gene: 12. CDR3 sequence (DNA): TGTGCCAGCCTAGGGCCCGGACAGGGTAGTGAAGCTTTCTTT. It codes for CASLGPGQGSEAFF.

This sequence joins TRBV28 and TRBJ2-3; D remains ambiguous. Germline CDR1 MDHEN, CDR2 SYDVKM. Trimming left V 4 bases short and J 0 bases short, with 5 bases between. This CDR3 has 13 residues. The CDR3 DNA follows: TGTGCCAGCAGTTGGGCTAGCACAGATACGCAGTATTTT. Encoded protein: CASSWASTDTQYF.

This rearrangement joins TRBV28 to TRBJ2-7; D is perhaps TRBD1 or TRBD2 (5 bases each). Germline V gene lookup returns CDR1 MDHEN and CDR2 SYDVKM. V gave up 10 bases and J gave up 2 bases, with 15 bases separating them. This CDR3 is built from 13 residues. The CDR3 sequence: CATSPRDPYEQYF. CDR3 sequence (DNA): TGTGCCACTTCCCCCAGGGACCCCTACGAGCAGTACTTC.

V and J are TRBV7-3 and TRBJ2-5; possibly TRBD1 for D (6 bases). This CDR3 region has 17 residues. The V and J ends lost 7 bases and 1 base respectively, with 22 bases between them. Germline assignment: CDR1 SGHTA and CDR2 FQGTGA. The CDR3 is CASIPSGQLRTQETQYF. The CDR3 nucleotides are TGTGCCAGCATCCCCTCCGGACAGCTTAGAACCCAAGAGACCCAGTACTTC. Looking up the rest from reference TRBV7-3 and TRBJ2-5 gives the full variable domain: GAGVSQTPSNKVTEKGKYVELRCDPISGHTALYWYRQSLGQGPEFLIYFQGTGAADDSGLPNDRFFAVRPEGSVSTLKIQRTERGDSAVYLCASIPSGQLRTQETQYFGPGTRLLVL.

V and J are TRBV28 and TRBJ1-4; 9 bases match TRBD1. Trimming took 3 bases from V and 7 from J; bases not matched to a gene: 9. The CDR3 is made up of 16 amino acids. Germline V gene data show CDR1 as MDHEN and CDR2 as SYDVKM. CDR3 sequence (DNA): TGTGCCAGCAGTTTTTCGGGACAGGGCGATTTTGAAAAACTGTTTTTT. Translated: CASSFSGQGDFEKLFF.

This clone was detected once. V is TRBV28 and J is TRBJ2-5, with unresolved D. The CDR3 is made up of 14 amino acids. V shed 3 bases and J shed 1 base, with 9 bases lying between them. Germline V lookup: CDR1 MDHEN, CDR2 SYDVKM. CDR3 sequence: CASSFGRAQETQYF. CDR3 bases: TGTGCCAGCAGTTTCGGTAGGGCCCAAGAGACCCAGTACTTC.

The chain employs TRBV28 and TRBJ2-5, with D possibly being TRBD1 or TRBD2 (5 bases each). This CDR3 comprises 17 residues. V was cut by 6 bases and J by 1 base, with 21 bases left in between. Germline assignment: CDR1 MDHEN and CDR2 SYDVKM. CDR3 sequence: CASRRGVGSAFQETQYF. The CDR3 nucleotides are TGTGCCAGCAGACGAGGGGTGGGTAGCGCGTTCCAAGAGACCCAGTACTTC.

The chain carries TRBV4-1 and TRBJ1-1, with a weak D call TRBD1 (6 bases). Trimming took 0 bases from V and 3 from J, leaving 11 bases between them. CDR3 length equals 15 residues. The germline gives CDR1 MGHRA, CDR2 YSYEKL. Here the CDR3 reads CASSQDRGWDTEAFF. In DNA, the CDR3 is TGCGCCAGCAGCCAAGACAGGGGATGGGACACTGAAGCTTTCTTT.

CDR3 DNA: TGTGCCAGCAGCTTAGTCATAGACAGGGTGTCCGAGCAGTACTTC. Its protein is CASSLVIDRVSEQYF. The gene calls are TRBV7-8 and TRBJ2-7; 7 nucleotides match TRBD1. The CDR3 runs 15 residues. With V trimmed by 1 base and J by 6 bases, 9 bases remained unmatched. Germline CDR1 is SGHVS and CDR2 is FQNEAQ.

This sequence joins TRBV6-5 and TRBJ2-1; D is uncertain. The ends were cut back, 0 bases at V and 7 bases at J, with 7 bases in the middle. Germline V gene data show CDR1 as MNHEY and CDR2 as SVGAGI. CDR3 length: 13 amino acids. CDR3 sequence: CASSYSPWNEQFF. CDR3 sequence (DNA): TGTGCCAGCAGTTACTCGCCCTGGAATGAGCAGTTCTTC.

V usage is TRBV7-2 and J usage is TRBJ1-1; D might be TRBD1 (5 bases). V shed 1 base and J shed 1 base, with 7 bases lying between them. The CDR3 spans 14 residues. Germline V gene sequence: CDR1 SGHTA, CDR2 FQGNSA. This chain's CDR3 is CASSLGRANTEAFF. CDR3 nucleotide sequence: TGTGCCAGCAGCTTAGGCAGGGCGAACACTGAAGCTTTCTTT.